This T cell receptor beta chain was identified during a study of T cell repertoires in cytomegalovirus infection. Study-wide background: Indications of both CMV infection and matching HLA type were provided by public TCR beta signatures.

This clonotype was picked up a small number of times. Its antigen remains unidentified. Study-wide points: What dominated the ex vivo response were HLA-C-restricted CMV-specific TCR beta clonotypes.

TCRdb ran MiXCR on the reads and lists one entry per CDR3 protein. Counted here are roughly 500,000 distinct CDR3 sequences, approximately 15% occurring once; the ten biggest clones make up 20% to 30%. The germline V gene has CDR1 MGHDK and CDR2 SYGVNS. Trimming cost V 5 bases and J 5 bases; bases outside gene matches: 11. This CDR3 region has 15 residues. This TCR came from a human donor in good health (CMV status not recorded). Some clones in this sample may be carry-over from other donors' samples. Sequencing was carried out using CD8+ T cells from PBMCs. The chain is built from TRBV25-1 and TRBJ2-7, with TRBD2 matching over 8 bases. CDR3 protein: CASSTRSGRRDEQYF. The CDR3, as DNA: TGTGCCAGCAGTACAAGAAGCGGGAGACGCGACGAGCAGTACTTC.